The rows below give T cell receptor beta chains drawn from one sample of a study of PD-L1 blockade in urothelial cancer. This table comes from immunoSEQ multiplex PCR, and its TCRdb copy is limited to in-frame clones, with some not included. The sample holds 55,000 to 85,000 clones, roughly 89% seen once. The specimen was PBMCs, collected around atezolizumab (anti-PD-L1) treatment. These receptors originate from a man aged 55 to 70 with urothelial cancer. Both conserved end residues are part of each CDR3. The D gene is left open where the match is weak. The size entry is marked missing in some rows and otherwise reads once, few, many or a size class.

J: TRBJ2-3
D: TRBD1
V: TRBV10-1
size: -
CDR3: CASSLGQGSTDTQYF
DNA: TGCGCCAGCAGTTTGGGACAGGGTAGCACAGATACGCAGTATTTT

J: TRBJ1-2
D: TRBD1
V: TRBV19
size: -
CDR3: CASSIDGFQGAYGYTF
DNA: TGTGCCAGTAGTATAGATGGATTCCAGGGGGCGTATGGCTACACCTTC

J: TRBJ1-2
D: TRBD1
V: TRBV2
size: -
CDR3: CASIPGQGARGYTF
DNA: TGTGCCAGCATTCCGGGACAGGGGGCCAGAGGCTACACCTTC

J: TRBJ1-1
D: -
V: TRBV7-9
size: -
CDR3: CASSLGTANTEAFF
DNA: TGTGCCAGCAGCTTAGGGACAGCGAACACTGAAGCTTTCTTT

J: TRBJ2-2
D: TRBD1
V: TRBV18
size: -
CDR3: CASSLDGTGISGELFF
DNA: TGTGCCAGCTCGCTGGACGGGACAGGGATCTCCGGGGAGCTGTTTTTT

J: TRBJ2-2
D: TRBD1
V: TRBV5-1
size: -
CDR3: CASSEDRGRGTGELFF
DNA: TGCGCCAGCAGCGAGGACAGGGGCCGGGGCACCGGGGAGCTGTTTTTT

J: TRBJ2-7
D: -
V: TRBV6-1
size: -
CDR3: CASSLRHSYEQYF
DNA: TGTGCCAGCAGTTTGAGACACAGCTACGAGCAGTACTTC

J: TRBJ2-2
D: -
V: TRBV2
size: -
CDR3: CASIRRANTGELFF
DNA: TGTGCCAGCATCAGGAGGGCGAACACCGGGGAGCTGTTTTTT

J: TRBJ2-7
D: -
V: TRBV21-1
size: -
CDR3: CASSKVGSGDRPYEQYF
DNA: TGTGCCAGCAGCAAAGTGGGTTCGGGGGACAGACCCTACGAGCAGTACTTC

J: TRBJ2-7
D: TRBD1
V: TRBV11-3
size: -
CDR3: CASSIGGQGSYEQYF
DNA: TGTGCCAGCAGCATAGGGGGACAGGGGTCCTACGAGCAGTACTTC

J: TRBJ2-3
D: -
V: TRBV28
size: once
CDR3: CASSPPGGTDTQYF
DNA: TGTGCCAGCAGTCCCCCGGGTGGGACAGATACGCAGTATTTT

J: TRBJ2-1
D: TRBD2
V: TRBV7-2
size: -
CDR3: CASSPTSGRADEQFF
DNA: TGTGCCAGCAGCCCTACTAGCGGGAGGGCCGATGAGCAGTTCTTC

J: TRBJ1-2
D: -
V: TRBV19
size: -
CDR3: CASSSRPYGYTF
DNA: TGTGCCAGTAGTTCCCGTCCTTATGGCTACACCTTC

J: TRBJ2-5
D: TRBD2
V: TRBV2
size: -
CDR3: CASRGGETQYF
DNA: TGTGCCAGCCGGGGGGGAGAGACCCAGTACTTC

J: TRBJ2-2
D: -
V: TRBV18
size: once
CDR3: CASSPDKNTGELFF
DNA: TGTGCCAGCTCACCCGACAAGAACACCGGGGAGCTGTTTTTT

J: TRBJ1-5
D: -
V: TRBV4-1
size: few
CDR3: CASSQELVTYSNQPQHF
DNA: TGCGCCAGCAGCCAAGAATTAGTAACGTATAGCAATCAGCCCCAGCATTTT

J: TRBJ2-5
D: TRBD2
V: TRBV30
size: -
CDR3: CAWAVAGGQETQYF
DNA: TGTGCCTGGGCCGTAGCGGGGGGACAAGAGACCCAGTACTTC

J: TRBJ1-2
D: -
V: TRBV5-6
size: -
CDR3: CASSLAPQAGGYTF
DNA: TGTGCCAGCAGCTTGGCCCCCCAGGCGGGTGGCTACACCTTC

J: TRBJ2-7
D: TRBD1
V: TRBV7-9
size: once
CDR3: CASSLSGQGSSEQYF
DNA: TGTGCCAGCAGCTTATCGGGACAGGGTTCCAGCGAGCAGTACTTC

J: TRBJ2-3
D: TRBD2
V: TRBV18
size: -
CDR3: CASSRTGTSGRTDTQYF
DNA: TGTGCCAGCTCACGAACCGGGACTAGCGGGAGGACAGATACGCAGTATTTT

J: TRBJ2-2
D: -
V: TRBV7-9
size: -
CDR3: CASSLRVRANTGELFF
DNA: TGTGCCAGCAGCTTAAGGGTGAGGGCGAACACCGGGGAGCTGTTTTTT

J: TRBJ1-1
D: -
V: TRBV7-9
size: -
CDR3: CASSLERDSEAFF
DNA: TGTGCCAGCAGCTTAGAAAGAGATAGTGAAGCTTTCTTT

J: TRBJ2-7
D: TRBD2
V: TRBV27
size: -
CDR3: CASSARTRPAYEQYF
DNA: TGTGCCAGCAGTGCTCGGACTAGACCGGCCTACGAGCAGTACTTC

J: TRBJ2-5
D: TRBD2
V: TRBV10-3
size: once
CDR3: CAISESIAGGQETQYF
DNA: TGTGCCATCAGTGAGTCGATAGCGGGAGGGCAAGAGACCCAGTACTTC

J: TRBJ2-3
D: -
V: TRBV29-1
size: -
CDR3: CSAGGSGADTQYF
DNA: TGCAGCGCTGGGGGTTCAGGGGCAGATACGCAGTATTTT

J: TRBJ2-7
D: -
V: TRBV30
size: -
CDR3: CAWSLRDEQYF
DNA: TGTGCCTGGAGTCTTCGGGATGAGCAGTACTTC

J: TRBJ2-3
D: -
V: TRBV5-6
size: few
CDR3: CASSFAAGSKKDTQYF
DNA: TGTGCCAGCAGCTTTGCCGCGGGGAGTAAGAAAGATACGCAGTATTTT

J: TRBJ2-1
D: -
V: TRBV6-1
size: once
CDR3: CASSEEAGKFF
DNA: TGTGCCAGCAGTGAAGAGGCAGGGAAGTTCTTC

J: TRBJ2-7
D: -
V: TRBV5-1
size: few
CDR3: CASSWTVRDSSYEQYF
DNA: TGCGCCAGCAGCTGGACGGTCAGGGATAGCTCCTACGAGCAGTACTTC

J: TRBJ1-2
D: -
V: TRBV4-1
size: -
CDR3: CASSERGGVGGYTF
DNA: TGCGCCAGCAGCGAACGGGGGGGGGTCGGTGGCTACACCTTC

J: TRBJ2-1
D: TRBD2
V: TRBV5-1
size: -
CDR3: CASSLGSGNYNEQFF
DNA: TGCGCCAGCAGCTTAGGAAGCGGGAACTACAATGAGCAGTTCTTC

J: TRBJ2-1
D: TRBD2
V: TRBV7-2
size: -
CDR3: CASSLLSGSPAYNEQFF
DNA: TGTGCCAGCAGCCTTCTAAGCGGGAGTCCCGCCTACAATGAGCAGTTCTTC

J: TRBJ1-1
D: TRBD1
V: TRBV10-3
size: -
CDR3: CAISGDRANTEAFF
DNA: TGTGCCATCAGTGGGGACAGGGCGAACACTGAAGCTTTCTTT

J: TRBJ2-7
D: -
V: TRBV4-2
size: -
CDR3: CASSPRGGGLAYEQYF
DNA: TGTGCCAGCAGCCCCCGGGGAGGGGGGCTCGCCTACGAGCAGTACTTC

J: TRBJ2-5
D: TRBD1
V: TRBV6-5
size: -
CDR3: CASRRTGGLEETQYF
DNA: TGTGCCAGCCGCCGGACAGGGGGACTAGAAGAGACCCAGTACTTC

J: TRBJ1-6
D: TRBD1
V: TRBV5-5
size: few
CDR3: CASSLGTGGLNSPLHF
DNA: TGTGCCAGCAGCTTGGGGACAGGGGGCTTGAATTCACCCCTCCACTTT

J: TRBJ2-3
D: TRBD2
V: TRBV2
size: -
CDR3: CASRLDTGTSGTDTQYF
DNA: TGTGCCAGCAGATTGGATACCGGGACTAGCGGGACAGATACGCAGTATTTT

J: TRBJ2-1
D: TRBD2
V: TRBV11-3
size: once
CDR3: CASSPRLAGDNEQFF
DNA: TGTGCCAGCAGCCCCCGGCTAGCGGGAGACAATGAGCAGTTCTTC

J: TRBJ2-7
D: TRBD2
V: TRBV19
size: once
CDR3: CASSELAEQASYEQYF
DNA: TGTGCCAGTAGTGAGCTAGCGGAGCAGGCTTCCTACGAGCAGTACTTC

J: TRBJ1-1
D: -
V: TRBV9
size: -
CDR3: CASSAYREGNTEAFF
DNA: TGTGCCAGCAGCGCCTACAGGGAGGGGAACACTGAAGCTTTCTTT

J: TRBJ2-7
D: -
V: TRBV5-1
size: -
CDR3: CASSLRGYEQYF
DNA: TGCGCCAGCAGCTTGCGGGGATACGAGCAGTACTTC

J: TRBJ1-5
D: -
V: TRBV6-5
size: -
CDR3: CASSWVRGSNQPQHF
DNA: TGTGCCAGCAGTTGGGTCAGAGGAAGCAATCAGCCCCAGCATTTT

J: TRBJ1-6
D: TRBD1
V: TRBV15
size: -
CDR3: CATSRDRTGGLARSSPLHF
DNA: TGTGCCACCAGCAGAGATCGTACAGGGGGTCTTGCTCGCAGCTCACCCCTCCACTTT

J: TRBJ2-3
D: TRBD1
V: TRBV9
size: few
CDR3: CASSPGTGWTDTQYF
DNA: TGTGCCAGCAGCCCCGGGACAGGGTGGACAGATACGCAGTATTTT

J: TRBJ2-5
D: TRBD1
V: TRBV2
size: -
CDR3: CASSQDSGQGETQYF
DNA: TGTGCCAGCAGCCAGGACTCGGGACAGGGAGAGACCCAGTACTTC

J: TRBJ2-1
D: -
V: TRBV6-5
size: -
CDR3: CASSSPRGGSEQFF
DNA: TGTGCCAGCAGTTCCCCCCGGGGTGGGTCTGAGCAGTTCTTC

J: TRBJ2-3
D: -
V: TRBV7-2
size: -
CDR3: CASSLVGAEGDTQYF
DNA: TGTGCCAGCAGCTTAGTGGGAGCAGAGGGAGATACGCAGTATTTT

J: TRBJ1-4
D: -
V: TRBV7-2
size: -
CDR3: CASSPGNHNEKLFF
DNA: TGTGCCAGCAGCCCGGGAAATCATAATGAAAAACTGTTTTTT

J: TRBJ1-2
D: TRBD1
V: TRBV18
size: -
CDR3: CASSPPGQNNYGYTF
DNA: TGTGCCAGCTCACCACCGGGACAGAATAACTATGGCTACACCTTC

J: TRBJ1-4
D: -
V: TRBV2
size: -
CDR3: CADRDSNEKLFF
DNA: TGTGCCGACCGCGACAGTAATGAAAAACTGTTTTTT

J: TRBJ1-4
D: -
V: TRBV6-6
size: -
CDR3: CASSSPTGLGEKLFF
DNA: TGTGCCAGCAGTTCCCCTACAGGGCTTGGTGAAAAACTGTTTTTT

J: TRBJ2-5
D: -
V: TRBV5-1
size: once
CDR3: CASSLWGDQETQYF
DNA: TGCGCCAGCAGCTTGTGGGGGGATCAAGAGACCCAGTACTTC

J: TRBJ2-5
D: TRBD2
V: TRBV7-2
size: -
CDR3: CASSLGPSGRLETQYF
DNA: TGTGCCAGCAGCTTAGGGCCTAGCGGGAGGCTGGAGACCCAGTACTTC

J: TRBJ2-2
D: TRBD2
V: TRBV5-4
size: -
CDR3: CASSLWVAGGITGELFF
DNA: TGTGCCAGCAGCTTATGGGTAGCGGGGGGCATAACCGGGGAGCTGTTTTTT

J: TRBJ2-3
D: TRBD2
V: TRBV7-3
size: -
CDR3: CATLRSPGGDNLSTDTQYF
DNA: TGTGCCACCCTGCGCTCCCCGGGGGGAGATAATCTTTCCACAGATACGCAGTATTTT